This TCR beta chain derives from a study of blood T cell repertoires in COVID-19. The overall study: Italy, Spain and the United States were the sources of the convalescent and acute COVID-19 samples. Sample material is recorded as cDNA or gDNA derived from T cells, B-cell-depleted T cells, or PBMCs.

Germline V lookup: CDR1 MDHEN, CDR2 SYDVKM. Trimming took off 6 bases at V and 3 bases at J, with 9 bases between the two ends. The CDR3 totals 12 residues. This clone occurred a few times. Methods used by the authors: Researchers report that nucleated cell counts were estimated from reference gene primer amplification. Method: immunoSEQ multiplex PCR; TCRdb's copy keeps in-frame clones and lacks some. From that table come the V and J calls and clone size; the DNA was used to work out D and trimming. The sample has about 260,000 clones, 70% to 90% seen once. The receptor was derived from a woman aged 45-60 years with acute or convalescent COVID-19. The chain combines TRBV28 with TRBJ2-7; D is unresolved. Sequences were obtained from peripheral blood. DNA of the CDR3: TGTGCCAGCAGGTCTTCTTTCTACGAGCAGTACTTC. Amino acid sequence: CASRSSFYEQYF. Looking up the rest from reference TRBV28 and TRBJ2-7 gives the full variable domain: DVKVTQSSRYLVKRTGEKVFLECVQDMDHENMFWYRQDPGLGLRLIYFSYDVKMKEKGDIPEGYSVSREKKERFSLILESASTNQTSMYLCASRSSFYEQYFGPGTRLTVT.